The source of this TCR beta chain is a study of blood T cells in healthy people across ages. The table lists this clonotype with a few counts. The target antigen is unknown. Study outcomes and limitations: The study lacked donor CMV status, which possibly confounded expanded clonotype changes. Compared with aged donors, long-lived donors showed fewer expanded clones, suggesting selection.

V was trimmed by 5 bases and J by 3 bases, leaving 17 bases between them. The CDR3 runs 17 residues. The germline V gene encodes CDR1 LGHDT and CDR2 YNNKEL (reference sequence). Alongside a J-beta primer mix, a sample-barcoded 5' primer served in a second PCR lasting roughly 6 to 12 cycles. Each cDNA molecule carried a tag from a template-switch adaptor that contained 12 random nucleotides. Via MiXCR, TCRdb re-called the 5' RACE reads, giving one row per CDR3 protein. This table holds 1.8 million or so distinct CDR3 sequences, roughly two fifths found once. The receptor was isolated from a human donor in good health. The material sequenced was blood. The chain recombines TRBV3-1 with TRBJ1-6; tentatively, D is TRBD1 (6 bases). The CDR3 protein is CASSAPQGNLYNSPLHF. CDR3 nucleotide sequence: TGTGCCAGCAGCGCTCCACAGGGAAACCTCTATAATTCACCCCTCCACTTT.